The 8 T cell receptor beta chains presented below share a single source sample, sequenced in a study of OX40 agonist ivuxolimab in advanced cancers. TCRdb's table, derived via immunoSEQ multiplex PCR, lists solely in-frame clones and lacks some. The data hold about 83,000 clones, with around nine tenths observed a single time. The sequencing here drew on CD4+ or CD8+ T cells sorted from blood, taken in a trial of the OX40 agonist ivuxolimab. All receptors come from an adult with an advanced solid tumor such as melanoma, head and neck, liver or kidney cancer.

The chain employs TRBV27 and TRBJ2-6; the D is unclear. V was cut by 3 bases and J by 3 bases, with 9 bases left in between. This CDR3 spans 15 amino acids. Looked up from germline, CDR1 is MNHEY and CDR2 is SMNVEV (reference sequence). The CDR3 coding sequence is TGTGCCAGCAGTTTGCTCGGAATTGGGGCCAACGTCCTGACTTTC. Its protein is CASSLLGIGANVLTF.

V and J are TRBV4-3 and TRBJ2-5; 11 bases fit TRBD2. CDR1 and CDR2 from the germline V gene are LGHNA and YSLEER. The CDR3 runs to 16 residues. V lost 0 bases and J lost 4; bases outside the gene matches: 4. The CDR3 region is CASSQDLAGGGETQYF. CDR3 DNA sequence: TGCGCCAGCAGCCAAGATTTAGCGGGGGGGGGAGAGACCCAGTACTTC.

The CDR3 sequence is CASSLPSDNEQFF. The DNA for the CDR3 is TGCGCCAGCAGCTTGCCTAGCGACAATGAGCAGTTCTTC. The chain combines TRBV5-1 with TRBJ2-1, with D tentatively TRBD2 (6 bases). Per the germline V gene, CDR1 is SGHRS and CDR2 is YFSETQ. The length of the CDR3 is 13 residues. V gave up 1 base and J gave up 5 bases, with 7 bases separating them. Drawing the rest from reference TRBV5-1 and TRBJ2-1, the complete variable domain is KAGVTQTPRYLIKTRGQQVTLSCSPISGHRSVSWYQQTPGQGLQFLFEYFSETQRNKGNFPGRFSGRQFSNSRSEMNVSTLELGDSALYLCASSLPSDNEQFFGPGTRLTVL.

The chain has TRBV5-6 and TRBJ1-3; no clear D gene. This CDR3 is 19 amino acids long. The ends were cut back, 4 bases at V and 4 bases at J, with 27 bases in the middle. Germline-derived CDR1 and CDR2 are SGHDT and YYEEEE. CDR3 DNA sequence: TGTGCCAGCAGCCCTTTTAGTGGCCGGGCAGGCCCTTTCGGAAACACCATATATTTT. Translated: CASSPFSGRAGPFGNTIYF.

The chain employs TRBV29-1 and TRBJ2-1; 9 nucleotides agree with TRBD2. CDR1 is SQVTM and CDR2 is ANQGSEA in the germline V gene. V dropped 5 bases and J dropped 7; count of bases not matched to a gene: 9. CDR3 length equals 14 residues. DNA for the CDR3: TGCAGCGTTCAGGGTAGCGGGGGAAGTAATGAGCAGTTCTTC. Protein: CSVQGSGGSNEQFF.

CDR3 bases: TGTGCCAGCAGTCCGATAGCGGGAGGGCGGTATGAGCAGTTCTTC. This gives the protein CASSPIAGGRYEQFF. The V and J genes are TRBV6-4 and TRBJ2-1; TRBD2 aligns across 11 bases. The trim removed 5 bases at V and 8 bases at J, leaving 8 bases unmatched. Germline CDR1 MRHNA, CDR2 SNTAGT. There are 15 residues in the CDR3.

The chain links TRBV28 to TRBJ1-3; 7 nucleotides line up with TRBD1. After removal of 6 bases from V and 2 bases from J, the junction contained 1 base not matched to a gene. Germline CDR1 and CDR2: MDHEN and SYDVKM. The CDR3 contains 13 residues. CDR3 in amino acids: CASSGTAGNTIYF. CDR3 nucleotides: TGTGCCAGCAGCGGGACAGCTGGAAACACCATATATTTT.

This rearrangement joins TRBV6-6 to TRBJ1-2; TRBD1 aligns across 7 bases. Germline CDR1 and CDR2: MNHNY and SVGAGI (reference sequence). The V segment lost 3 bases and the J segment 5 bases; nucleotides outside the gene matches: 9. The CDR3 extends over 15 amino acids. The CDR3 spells CASSYMPQGGYGYTF. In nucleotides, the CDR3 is TGTGCCAGCAGTTATATGCCTCAGGGGGGGTATGGCTACACCTTC.